The rows below give T cell receptor beta chains drawn from one sample of a study of blood T cell repertoires in COVID-19. Profiled with immunoSEQ multiplex PCR; TCRdb holds only in-frame clones, not every one. The sample yields some 300,000 clones, about 87% seen once. The sequenced material came from peripheral blood. The receptor set was obtained from a man between 65 and 79 years old with acute or convalescent COVID-19. CDR3s include the opening cysteine and the closing phenylalanine or tryptophan. The order of the fields is CDR3 length, clone size, V gene, D gene, J gene, CDR3 DNA, CDR3 protein. D genes are given only for firm matches. Clone size is given for some rows only: seen once, a few or many times, or a class if the clone is expanded.

15	.	TRBV4-2	TRBD1	TRBJ1-1	TGTGCCAGCAGCCACGGAGGGGGCCGGGGCACTGAAGCTTTCTTT	CASSHGGGRGTEAFF
15	.	TRBV24-1	.	TRBJ2-7	TGTGCCACCAGTGATTTGGCCAGGGGTACCAACGAGCAGTACTTC	CATSDLARGTNEQYF
13	.	TRBV24-1	TRBD1	TRBJ1-2	TGTGCCACCAGTGACCCCGACAGGGCTGGCTACACCTTC	CATSDPDRAGYTF
13	.	TRBV9	TRBD1	TRBJ1-1	TGTGCCAGCAGCGTAGGGGGGACAGGGGAAGCTTTCTTT	CASSVGGTGEAFF
14	.	TRBV7-7	TRBD2	TRBJ2-3	TGTGCCAGCAGCTTGACGGGGGGTACAGATACGCAGTATTTT	CASSLTGGTDTQYF
15	.	TRBV6-6	.	TRBJ2-5	TGTGCCAGCAGTTACTCGAGGGGCAGGGGAGAGACCCAGTACTTC	CASSYSRGRGETQYF
17	.	TRBV28	TRBD1	TRBJ1-1	TGTGCCAGCACCGAGTCGAGGACAGGCTTCGCTGGCACTGAAGCTTTCTTT	CASTESRTGFAGTEAFF
14	.	TRBV28	TRBD1	TRBJ1-1	TGTGCCAGCAGGCTAACAGGGGGCGGCACTGAAGCTTTCTTT	CASRLTGGGTEAFF
13	once	TRBV28	TRBD1	TRBJ1-2	TGTGCCAGCAGTTTAGGACAGGCTTATGGCTACACCTTC	CASSLGQAYGYTF
11	once	TRBV2	TRBD1	TRBJ2-3	TGTGCCAGCCGGGACAGGGATACGCAGTATTTT	CASRDRDTQYF
16	.	TRBV4-2	TRBD2	TRBJ2-3	TGTGCCAGCAGCCAAGATCCCGGGGGGGCCTGGGATACGCAGTATTTT	CASSQDPGGAWDTQYF
13	.	TRBV10-3	TRBD1	TRBJ1-1	TGTGCCATCAGAATTGACAGGGACACTGAAGCTTTCTTT	CAIRIDRDTEAFF
13	.	TRBV5-1	.	TRBJ2-5	TGCGCCAGCAGCTTGACGGGAGTGGAGACCCAGTACTTC	CASSLTGVETQYF
13	.	TRBV29-1	TRBD1	TRBJ2-7	TGCAGCGTCGATCGAGGGACAGACTACGAGCAGTACTTC	CSVDRGTDYEQYF
13	.	TRBV15	TRBD1	TRBJ2-4	TGTGCCACCTCGACAGGGAAGGGAAACATTCAGTACTTC	CATSTGKGNIQYF
17	.	TRBV19	TRBD1	TRBJ1-4	TGTGCCAGTGCGGGGACAGGGGCCCCGGGTCCAAATGAAAAACTGTTTTTT	CASAGTGAPGPNEKLFF
14	.	TRBV5-4	.	TRBJ2-3	TGTGCCAGCAGCTTGGACAGGCTCACAGATACGCAGTATTTT	CASSLDRLTDTQYF
16	.	TRBV11-2	TRBD1	TRBJ2-7	TGTGCCAGCAGCTTGGAGGGGACAGGAGTCCCCTACGAGCAGTACTTC	CASSLEGTGVPYEQYF
13	.	TRBV5-4	.	TRBJ1-2	TGTGCCAGCACTAGGGAGGTGAACTATGGCTACACCTTC	CASTREVNYGYTF
17	.	TRBV24-1	TRBD1	TRBJ2-7	TGTGCCACCAGTGATTTCGCCAGGACAGGCCAACCCTACGAGCAGTACTTC	CATSDFARTGQPYEQYF
14	.	TRBV3-1/TRBV3-2	.	TRBJ1-2	TGTGCCAGCAGCCCGCCCGGGGCTAACTATGGCTACACCTTC	CASSPPGANYGYTF
13	.	TRBV6-5	.	TRBJ2-2	TGTGCCAGCAAACTGATTAACACCGGGGAGCTGTTTTTT	CASKLINTGELFF
15	.	TRBV7-2	TRBD2	TRBJ2-5	TGTGCCAGCAGCTTAGAGGTAGCGGGGGGTGAAACCCAGTACTTC	CASSLEVAGGETQYF
13	.	TRBV24-1	.	TRBJ2-2	TGTGCCACCAGCCAACAGAACACCGGGGAGCTGTTTTTT	CATSQQNTGELFF
16	.	TRBV5-1	TRBD1	TRBJ2-1	TGCGCCAGCAGCCTGGACAGGTTGAGCTCCTACAATGAGCAGTTCTTC	CASSLDRLSSYNEQFF
14	.	TRBV18	.	TRBJ2-3	TGTGCCAGCTCACCACAGGGAGGAACAGATACGCAGTATTTT	CASSPQGGTDTQYF
13	.	TRBV6-5	TRBD1	TRBJ2-3	TGTGCCAGCACGAGACAGGGTTTAGATACGCAGTATTTT	CASTRQGLDTQYF
13	.	TRBV19	.	TRBJ1-6	TGTGCCAGTAGTACGGGGGGGTATTCACCCCTCCACTTT	CASSTGGYSPLHF
11	.	TRBV14	.	TRBJ1-2	TGTGCCAGCAGCCGGGGCCTCTACTACACCTTC	CASSRGLYYTF
14	.	TRBV7-9	.	TRBJ1-1	TGTGCCAGCAGCGCAGTTCGCGGGGTCACTGAAGCTTTCTTT	CASSAVRGVTEAFF
19	.	TRBV11-2	TRBD1	TRBJ1-2	TGTGCCAGCAGCTTAGGGCCCGGGACAGGGGCTACCGCTAACTATGGCTACACCTTC	CASSLGPGTGATANYGYTF
15	.	TRBV19	TRBD2	TRBJ2-7	TGTGCCAGTAGTCTGTCGAGCGGGAGCCTCTACGAGCAGTACTTC	CASSLSSGSLYEQYF
13	many	TRBV6-2/TRBV6-3	TRBD2	TRBJ2-2	TGTGCCAGCAGTCGGACTAGCCCCGGGGAGCTGTTTTTT	CASSRTSPGELFF
13	.	TRBV18	.	TRBJ1-2	TGTGCCAGCTCCCCCGACGGAGGCTATGGCTACACCTTC	CASSPDGGYGYTF
15	few	TRBV3-1/TRBV3-2	.	TRBJ1-1	TGTGCCAGCAGTAAAGGCGCAGGGGTGAACACTGAAGCTTTCTTT	CASSKGAGVNTEAFF
15	.	TRBV28	.	TRBJ1-4	TGTGCCAGCAGAAAGTCAGGGTTTCGGACTGAAAAACTGTTTTTT	CASRKSGFRTEKLFF
13	.	TRBV14	TRBD1	TRBJ1-1	TGTGCCAGCAGCCAAAACAGGGGGCTTGGAGCTTTCTTT	CASSQNRGLGAFF
13	once	TRBV7-2	.	TRBJ2-5	TGTGCCAGCAGCCCGAGGTCCCGCGGGACCCAGTACTTC	CASSPRSRGTQYF
15	.	TRBV28	TRBD1	TRBJ1-4	TGTGCCAGCAGCCTCACCGGGACAGGGAATGAAAAACTGTTTTTT	CASSLTGTGNEKLFF
17	.	TRBV5-1	.	TRBJ2-3	TGCGCCAGCAGCTTGGGCATAATGGACATAAGCACAGATACGCAGTATTTT	CASSLGIMDISTDTQYF
18	.	TRBV3-1/TRBV3-2	.	TRBJ2-5	TGTGCCAGCAGCCAAGATTGGGGTGGGGAGGACCCTCAAGAGACCCAGTACTTC	CASSQDWGGEDPQETQYF
17	.	TRBV6-2/TRBV6-3	TRBD1	TRBJ2-1	TGTGCCAGCAGTTACTTACAGGGGGCCCTCCCCTACAATGAGCAGTTCTTC	CASSYLQGALPYNEQFF
17	once	TRBV24-1	TRBD1	TRBJ2-2	TGTGCCACCAGTGATTCTACCGGGACAGGGTCCACCGGGGAGCTGTTTTTT	CATSDSTGTGSTGELFF
16	.	TRBV6-6	TRBD1	TRBJ2-3	TGTGCCAGCAGCCGACTCGGACAGGGGAGGGCAGATACGCAGTATTTT	CASSRLGQGRADTQYF
14	.	TRBV28	TRBD1	TRBJ2-3	TGTGCCAGCAGACTGGGACAGGCGACAGATACGCAGTATTTT	CASRLGQATDTQYF
14	.	TRBV5-1	TRBD1	TRBJ2-7	TGCGCCAGCGAACTTACGACAGGGAAAGGCGAGCAGTACTTC	CASELTTGKGEQYF